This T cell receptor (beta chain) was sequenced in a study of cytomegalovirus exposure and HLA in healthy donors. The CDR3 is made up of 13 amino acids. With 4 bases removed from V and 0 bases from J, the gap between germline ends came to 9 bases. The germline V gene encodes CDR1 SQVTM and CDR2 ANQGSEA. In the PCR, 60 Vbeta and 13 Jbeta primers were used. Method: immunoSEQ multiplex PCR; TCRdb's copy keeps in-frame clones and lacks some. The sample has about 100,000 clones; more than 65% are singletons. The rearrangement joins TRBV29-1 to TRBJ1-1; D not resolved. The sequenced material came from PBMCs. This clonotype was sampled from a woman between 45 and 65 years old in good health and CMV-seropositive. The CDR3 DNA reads TGCAGCGTTGCTAAGCGGCTGAACACTGAAGCTTTCTTT. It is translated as CSVAKRLNTEAFF.